Presented here are 22 T cell receptor beta chains from one specimen sequenced in a study of Ad26.COV2.S vaccination and SARS-CoV-2 variants. Generated by immunoSEQ multiplex PCR, the TCRdb table keeps only in-frame clones and is missing some. The table includes 45,000 or so clones, 83% detected once. The source was peripheral blood, collected after recovery from COVID-19. Every receptor here comes from a human donor who had recovered from COVID-19.

The chain couples TRBV30 to TRBJ1-4, with D tentatively TRBD1 (6 bases). Looked up from germline, CDR1 is GTSNPN and CDR2 is SVGIG (reference sequence). Trimming shortened V by 4 bases and J by 7 bases, and 19 bases separated the two germline ends. The CDR3 is 15 residues long. In DNA, the CDR3 is TGTGCCTGGACTCTCGGGGGGGGCTTGGGTGAAAAACTGTTTTTT. This encodes CAWTLGGGLGEKLFF. The full variable domain, rest sourced from reference TRBV30 and TRBJ1-4, is SQTIHQWPATLVQPVGSPLSLECTVEGTSNPNLYWYRQAAGRGLQLLFYSVGIGQISSEVPQNLSASRPQDRQFILSSKKLLLSDSGFYLCAWTLGGGLGEKLFFGSGTQLSVL.

The rearrangement joins TRBV11-2 to TRBJ2-1, with 10 bases aligning to TRBD2. V trimming: 0 bases; J trimming: 7 bases; junction bases outside the gene matches: 12. The CDR3 is 18 amino acids. The germline CDR1 and CDR2 sequences are SGHAT and FQNNGV. The CDR3 DNA follows: TGTGCCAGCAGCTTAGAACTAGCGGGACAACTATGGTTGAATGAGCAGTTCTTC. Encoded protein: CASSLELAGQLWLNEQFF.

J is TRBJ2-3 and V is TRBV5-1; D not certain. The CDR3 spans 16 residues. Germline-derived CDR1 and CDR2 are SGHRS and YFSETQ. Trimming left V 4 bases short and J 0 bases short, with 15 bases between. The CDR3 region has the DNA TGCGCCAGCAGCATCGGCACAGAACCTAGCACAGATACGCAGTATTTT. It codes for CASSIGTEPSTDTQYF.

The chain joins TRBV19 to TRBJ1-5, with D unclear. The V end lost 6 bases, the J end lost 0 bases, and 6 bases lay between the germline ends. This CDR3 has 13 amino acids. The germline V gene encodes CDR1 LNHDA and CDR2 SQIVND (reference sequence). Written as DNA, the CDR3 is TGTGCCAGTAGGACTTATAGCAATCAGCCCCAGCATTTT. Translation gives CASRTYSNQPQHF.

The chain joins TRBV5-3 to TRBJ2-3; either TRBD1 or TRBD2 may supply D (5 bases each). TRBV5-3 is filed as an ORF, its function uncertain. The germline V and J ends were trimmed by 3 bases and 8 bases, with 19 bases remaining between them. The CDR3 extends over 15 amino acids. Written as DNA, the CDR3 is TGTGCCAGAAGCTCGGCGGAACGTCTCGGGGCTACGCAGTATTTT. The encoded protein is CARSSAERLGATQYF.

V and J are TRBV24-1 and TRBJ2-3; D unresolved. V gave up 6 bases and J gave up 2 bases, with 17 bases separating them. The CDR3 sequence is 16 residues long. Germline CDR1 KGHDR, CDR2 SFDVKD. This chain's CDR3 is CATSQYYGEDTDTQYF. The CDR3 nucleotides read TGTGCCACCAGTCAATACTACGGCGAGGACACAGATACGCAGTATTTT.

This chain connects TRBV19 to TRBJ2-2, with TRBD1 matching 8 bases. The germline V gene encodes CDR1 LNHDA and CDR2 SQIVND (reference sequence). V lost 1 base to trimming and J lost 7 bases; unmatched junction nucleotides: 8. This CDR3 region has 16 residues. The CDR3 nucleotides read TGTGCCAGTAGTATAGCCCTGGGGACAGGAGGCGGGGAGCTGTTTTTT. This gives the protein CASSIALGTGGGELFF. The complete variable domain, with remaining parts taken from reference TRBV19 and TRBJ2-2, reads DGGITQSPKYLFRKEGQNVTLSCEQNLNHDAMYWYRQDPGQGLRLIYYSQIVNDFQKGDIAEGYSVSREKKESFPLTVTSAQKNPTAFYLCASSIALGTGGGELFFGEGSRLTVL.

V usage is TRBV12-3 or TRBV12-4 and J usage is TRBJ1-1; D might be TRBD1 (5 bases). This CDR3 region has 13 residues. Trimming pared 3 bases from V and 11 bases from J, leaving 16 bases between. Here the CDR3 reads CASSFGQGGQAFF. In DNA form, the CDR3 reads TGTGCCAGCAGTTTTGGGCAGGGAGGGCAGGCTTTCTTT.

This clone was detected once. V gene TRBV10-3 combines with J gene TRBJ2-3; a weak D match, TRBD2 (5 bases). V lost 8 bases, J lost 4 bases, and 13 bases lay in between. CDR3 length: 13 amino acids. Germline V CDR1 and CDR2: ENHRY, SYGVKD. CDR3 DNA: TGTGCCATCGGCGAACTAGTCGCAGATACGCAGTATTTT. Translation gives CAIGELVADTQYF.

The rearrangement uses TRBV7-6 and TRBJ2-5, with 8 bases matching TRBD2. The CDR3 is made up of 15 amino acids. J was trimmed by 4 bases and V by 7 bases; bases with no gene match: 11. Germline assignment: CDR1 SGHVS and CDR2 FNYEAQ. Here the CDR3 DNA reads TGTGCCAGCATCCCGGGACTAGAGGGTCGAGAGACCCAGTACTTC. Protein sequence: CASIPGLEGRETQYF.

J is TRBJ1-3 and V is TRBV23-1; D is undetermined. TRBV23-1 is classed as an ORF, of uncertain function. This CDR3 region has 18 residues. Deletions cut 4 bases from V and 0 bases from J, with 19 bases between. The CDR3 region is CASSPAGVPVNSGNTIYF. DNA for the CDR3: TGCGCCAGCAGTCCCGCCGGGGTGCCGGTGAACTCTGGAAACACCATATATTTT.

The chain is built from TRBV30 and TRBJ1-6; D is unclear. CDR3 length: 13 amino acids. The germline V gene encodes CDR1 GTSNPN and CDR2 SVGIG (reference sequence). V was cut by 5 bases and J by 9 bases, with 14 bases left in between. For the CDR3, the DNA is TGTGCCTGGTCTTCGCACAGACCTTCACCCCTCCACTTT. This gives the protein CAWSSHRPSPLHF.

The chain is built from TRBV2 and TRBJ1-2; D remains ambiguous. Germline loops: CDR1 SNHLY, CDR2 FYNNEI. Trimming pared 3 bases from V and 1 base from J, leaving 6 bases between. CDR3 size: 13 residues. DNA of the CDR3: TGTGCCAGCAGTGACGGGGTTAACTATGGCTACACCTTC. Translating it yields CASSDGVNYGYTF.

This chain joins TRBV7-8 and TRBJ2-4; D might be TRBD2 (6 bases). Trimming removed 3 bases at V and 0 bases at J, with 18 bases between. From germline, CDR1 is SGHVS and CDR2 FQNEAQ. CDR3 length: 18 amino acids. CDR3 nucleotides: TGTGCCAGCAGCTTCGGCTTCTTTGAGGGAGGAGCCAAAAACATTCAGTACTTC. It translates to CASSFGFFEGGAKNIQYF.

J is TRBJ2-2 and V is TRBV7-2; D is perhaps TRBD2 (5 bases). In germline, CDR1 is SGHTA, CDR2 FQGNSA. The CDR3 has 13 residues. V was clipped by 5 bases and J by 6 bases, with 10 bases between them. CDR3 residues: CASSKKRAGELFF. CDR3 sequence (DNA): TGTGCCAGCAGCAAAAAGAGGGCCGGGGAGCTGTTTTTT.

The chain has TRBV5-1 and TRBJ2-5; perhaps TRBD2 as D (6 bases). Germline CDR1 and CDR2: SGHRS and YFSETQ. The CDR3 extends over 15 amino acids. Trimming removed 4 bases from V and 3 bases from J, with 16 bases in between. The CDR3 DNA sequence: TGCGCCAGCAGCCTCGGGACTTCCGAAAAAGAGACCCAGTACTTC. As protein: CASSLGTSEKETQYF. Full variable domain (outside the CDR3, taken from reference TRBV5-1 and TRBJ2-5): KAGVTQTPRYLIKTRGQQVTLSCSPISGHRSVSWYQQTPGQGLQFLFEYFSETQRNKGNFPGRFSGRQFSNSRSEMNVSTLELGDSALYLCASSLGTSEKETQYFGPGTRLLVL.

The CDR3 nucleotides are TGTGCCAGCAGGTTCCCCTCTGGGGCCAACGTCCTGACTTTC. Translating it yields CASRFPSGANVLTF. The V and J genes are TRBV2 and TRBJ2-6; D is ambiguous. This CDR3 comprises 14 residues. Germline V lookup: CDR1 SNHLY, CDR2 FYNNEI. V lost 6 bases and J lost 0, with 6 bases in between.

This clone occurred a few times. The chain joins TRBV11-3 to TRBJ2-5; D not resolved. CDR1 and CDR2 from the germline V gene are SGHNT and YENEEA. V was trimmed by 3 bases and J by 4 bases, leaving 15 bases between them. The CDR3 sequence is 15 residues long. CDR3 loop: CASSFTSGSGETQYF. As DNA, the CDR3 is TGTGCCAGCAGCTTTACCTCTGGGTCGGGAGAGACCCAGTACTTC. The whole variable domain, filled in from reference TRBV11-3 and TRBJ2-5, reads EAGVVQSPRYKIIEKKQPVAFWCNPISGHNTLYWYLQNLGQGPELLIRYENEEAVDDSQLPKDRFSAERLKGVDSTLKIQPAELGDSAVYLCASSFTSGSGETQYFGPGTRLLVL.

This rearrangement joins TRBV27 to TRBJ1-1, with D possibly being TRBD1 (6 bases). Germline CDR1 reads MNHEY; CDR2 reads SMNVEV (reference sequence). This CDR3 is built from 13 residues. The ends were cut back, 5 bases at V and 1 base at J, with 8 bases in the middle. CDR3 DNA: TGTGCCAGCAGTCAGGGGACGAACACTGAAGCTTTCTTT. This codes for CASSQGTNTEAFF.

This clone has a handful of counts. J is TRBJ2-2 and V is TRBV30; the D is unclear. Trimming removed 4 bases at V and 6 bases at J, with 9 bases between. CDR1 and CDR2 from the germline V gene are GTSNPN and SVGIG (reference sequence). The CDR3 loop spans 12 amino acids. The CDR3 region has the DNA TGTGCCTGGAATGAGGTGGCCGGGGAGCTGTTTTTT. Encoded protein: CAWNEVAGELFF.

V gene TRBV5-1 combines with J gene TRBJ1-2; the match to TRBD1 covers 7 bases. Germline V gene data show CDR1 as SGHRS and CDR2 as YFSETQ. Trimming at V came to 4 bases and at J to 6 bases, leaving 3 bases not matched to a gene. The CDR3 is 12 amino acids. The CDR3 DNA reads TGCGCCAGCAGCGCCGACAGGGATGGCTACACCTTC. Its protein product is CASSADRDGYTF.

The chain joins TRBV5-1 to TRBJ2-3; D is unclear. Trimming pared 5 bases from V and 0 bases from J, leaving 7 bases between. Germline CDR1 and CDR2: SGHRS and YFSETQ. The CDR3 runs to 13 residues. The CDR3 region is CASSHDSTDTQYF. Written as DNA, the CDR3 is TGCGCCAGCAGTCACGACAGCACAGATACGCAGTATTTT.